Listed below are T cell receptor beta chains from one sample, sequenced in a study of monozygotic twins with inflammatory bowel disease. TCRdb reprocessed the 5' RACE reads and reports one entry per CDR3 protein, with no DNA. This sample's table has some 200,000 distinct CDR3 sequences. Sequenced input: blood. These TCRs come from a human donor with ulcerative colitis or Crohn's disease, or a healthy co-twin of an affected twin (not recorded which). Both conserved end residues are part of each CDR3.

v_gene: TRBV9; j_gene: TRBJ1-1; CDR3aa: CASSVDIYTEAFF
v_gene: TRBV27; j_gene: TRBJ2-5; CDR3aa: CAREERGETQYF
v_gene: TRBV19; j_gene: TRBJ2-1; CDR3aa: CASSIVTLLGIGNEQFF
v_gene: TRBV6-2/TRBV6-3; j_gene: TRBJ2-1; CDR3aa: CASSTKRDRGRNEQFF
v_gene: TRBV6-2/TRBV6-3; j_gene: TRBJ2-3; CDR3aa: CASSYSTLAGGSTDTQYF
v_gene: TRBV6-2/TRBV6-3; j_gene: TRBJ1-5; CDR3aa: CASSYWLGNQPQHF
v_gene: TRBV12-3/TRBV12-4; j_gene: TRBJ1-1; CDR3aa: CASSLQGATEAFF
v_gene: TRBV19; j_gene: TRBJ1-1; CDR3aa: CASSRSGINTEAFF
v_gene: TRBV4-1; j_gene: TRBJ1-1; CDR3aa: CASSQENRELDEAFF
v_gene: TRBV4-1; j_gene: TRBJ2-3; CDR3aa: CASSQNSGTYTDTQYF
v_gene: TRBV5-1; j_gene: TRBJ2-1; CDR3aa: CASSLDRWAGGGFF
v_gene: TRBV10-3; j_gene: TRBJ2-4; CDR3aa: CAIKGLEFIQYF
v_gene: TRBV4-2; j_gene: TRBJ2-2; CDR3aa: CASSQEGVSTGELFF
v_gene: TRBV2; j_gene: TRBJ2-7; CDR3aa: CASKTGGDYEQYF
v_gene: TRBV13; j_gene: TRBJ2-3; CDR3aa: CASSIGRLAGVNTQYF
v_gene: TRBV5-8; j_gene: TRBJ1-1; CDR3aa: CASSLYGLITEAFF
v_gene: TRBV7-9; j_gene: TRBJ2-1; CDR3aa: CASSSGYNEQFF
v_gene: TRBV20-1; j_gene: TRBJ2-1; CDR3aa: CSASGPDRSSYNEQFF
v_gene: TRBV6-4; j_gene: TRBJ2-2; CDR3aa: CASSPEGAGARGNTGELFF
v_gene: TRBV4-3; j_gene: TRBJ1-1; CDR3aa: CASSQEGQGVTEAFF
v_gene: TRBV20-1; j_gene: TRBJ2-5; CDR3aa: CSARDSGGGLVEGRETQYF
v_gene: TRBV28; j_gene: TRBJ2-7; CDR3aa: CASSSPPTPSGAYF
v_gene: TRBV20-1; j_gene: TRBJ2-4; CDR3aa: CSARDQITAWDIQYF
v_gene: TRBV4-2; j_gene: TRBJ2-2; CDR3aa: CASSQGRDRGNTGELFF
v_gene: TRBV6-5; j_gene: TRBJ1-1; CDR3aa: CASSYGGTANTEAFF
v_gene: TRBV19; j_gene: TRBJ2-2; CDR3aa: CASSILASGSSGELFF
v_gene: TRBV23-1; j_gene: TRBJ1-5; CDR3aa: CASSQSGFSGDQPQHF
v_gene: TRBV7-2; j_gene: TRBJ2-2; CDR3aa: CASSAPRGFAELFF
v_gene: TRBV12-3/TRBV12-4; j_gene: TRBJ1-1; CDR3aa: CASSFRQGQRAFF
v_gene: TRBV6-5; j_gene: TRBJ1-4; CDR3aa: CASSNTGAASEKLFF
v_gene: TRBV20-1; j_gene: TRBJ1-5; CDR3aa: CSASLAGGDYSNQPQHF
v_gene: TRBV19; j_gene: TRBJ1-5; CDR3aa: CASSILANSNQPQHF
v_gene: TRBV7-9; j_gene: TRBJ2-1; CDR3aa: CASSPQRGSSYNEQFF
v_gene: TRBV29-1; j_gene: TRBJ2-7; CDR3aa: CSGADGGYEQYF
v_gene: TRBV12-3/TRBV12-4; j_gene: TRBJ2-1; CDR3aa: CASSFNGQSSYNEQFF
v_gene: TRBV15; j_gene: TRBJ2-2; CDR3aa: CATSLRRANTGELFF
v_gene: TRBV7-9; j_gene: TRBJ1-2; CDR3aa: CASSLNVPGGYTF
v_gene: TRBV5-1; j_gene: TRBJ2-3; CDR3aa: CASSLVLAGGLVDTQYF
v_gene: TRBV12-3/TRBV12-4; j_gene: TRBJ2-2; CDR3aa: CVFSGTPNTGELFF
v_gene: TRBV4-2; j_gene: TRBJ2-7; CDR3aa: CASSNAGTSGRGEQYF
v_gene: TRBV12-3/TRBV12-4; j_gene: TRBJ2-2; CDR3aa: CASSGRQWRTGELFF
v_gene: TRBV12-3/TRBV12-4; j_gene: TRBJ1-2; CDR3aa: CASGTGQWVGGYTF
v_gene: TRBV27; j_gene: TRBJ2-7; CDR3aa: CASSPLEAYEQYF
v_gene: TRBV20-1; j_gene: TRBJ2-7; CDR3aa: CSASAGLTYEQYF
v_gene: TRBV29-1; j_gene: TRBJ2-3; CDR3aa: CSELTTGAGTTDTQYF
v_gene: TRBV5-1; j_gene: TRBJ2-7; CDR3aa: CASSSGQGITSYEQYF
v_gene: TRBV18; j_gene: TRBJ1-5; CDR3aa: CASSRGQADLQPQHF
v_gene: TRBV6-1; j_gene: TRBJ1-2; CDR3aa: CASSPGGGWDYGYTF
v_gene: TRBV20-1; j_gene: TRBJ2-4; CDR3aa: CSASGAVEIFLAKNIQYF
v_gene: TRBV7-9; j_gene: TRBJ1-2; CDR3aa: CASSLSQNNYGYTF
v_gene: TRBV4-1; j_gene: TRBJ2-7; CDR3aa: CASSLTGGGSQSAYEQYF
v_gene: TRBV7-9; j_gene: TRBJ2-3; CDR3aa: CASSPGQGGDTQYF
v_gene: TRBV6-6; j_gene: TRBJ2-7; CDR3aa: CASSRGTGTYEQYF
v_gene: TRBV7-9; j_gene: TRBJ2-1; CDR3aa: CASSLGTSYEDEQFF
v_gene: TRBV7-8; j_gene: TRBJ2-3; CDR3aa: CASSYSFSSTDTQYF